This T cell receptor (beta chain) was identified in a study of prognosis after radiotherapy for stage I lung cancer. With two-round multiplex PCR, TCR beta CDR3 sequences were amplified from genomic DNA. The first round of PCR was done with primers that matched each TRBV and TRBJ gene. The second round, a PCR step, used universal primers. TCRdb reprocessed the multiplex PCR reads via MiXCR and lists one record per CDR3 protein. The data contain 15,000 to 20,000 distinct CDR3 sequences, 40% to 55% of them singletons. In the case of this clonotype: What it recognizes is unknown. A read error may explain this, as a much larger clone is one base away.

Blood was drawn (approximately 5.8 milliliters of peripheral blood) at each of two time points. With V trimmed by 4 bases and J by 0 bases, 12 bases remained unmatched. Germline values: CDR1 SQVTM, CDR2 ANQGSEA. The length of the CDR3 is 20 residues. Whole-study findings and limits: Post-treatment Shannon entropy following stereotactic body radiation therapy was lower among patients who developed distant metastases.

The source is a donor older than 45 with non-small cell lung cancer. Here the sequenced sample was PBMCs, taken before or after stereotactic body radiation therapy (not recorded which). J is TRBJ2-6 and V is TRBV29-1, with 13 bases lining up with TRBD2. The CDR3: CSVVGSGTSGALSGANVLTF. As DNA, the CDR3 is TGCAGCGTTGTGGGCTCCGGGACTAGCGGGGCCCTCTCTGGGGCCAACGTCCTGACTTTC.